Each of the 22 T cell receptor beta chains below was sequenced from the same sample in a study of blood T cell repertoires in COVID-19. Libraries were prepared by immunoSEQ multiplex PCR; TCRdb keeps only in-frame clonotypes and omits some of them. Of approximately 300,000 clones in the sample, nearly 90% were seen once. Sequencing was done on a sample of peripheral blood. All receptors derive from a woman aged 40-49 years with COVID-19, enrolled during active disease.

V gene TRBV19 combines with J gene TRBJ1-5; 9 nucleotides match TRBD1. After removal of 5 bases from V and 6 bases from J, the junction contained 8 bases not matched to a gene. In germline, CDR1 is LNHDA, CDR2 SQIVND (reference sequence). The CDR3 runs 15 residues. CDR3 in amino acids: CASSPMGQGSQPQHF. In nucleotides, the CDR3 is TGTGCCAGTAGTCCTATGGGACAGGGCTCTCAGCCCCAGCATTTT.

The rearrangement links TRBV7-9 to TRBJ1-2; D may be TRBD1 (6 bases). The germline V gene has CDR1 SEHNR and CDR2 FQNEAQ (reference sequence). The CDR3 is made up of 15 amino acids. Trimming shortened V by 1 base and J by 1 base, and 10 bases separated the two germline ends. CDR3 nucleotides: TGTGCCAGCAGCTTAGGAGGGGGTATTAACTATGGCTACACCTTC. This codes for CASSLGGGINYGYTF.

The chain employs TRBV7-2 and TRBJ2-3; 7 nucleotides align to TRBD1. The CDR3 spans 15 residues. Germline V gene data show CDR1 as SGHTA and CDR2 as FQGNSA. The V gene end was trimmed by 6 bases and the J gene end by 2 bases; junction bases not matched to a gene: 8. The CDR3 coding sequence is TGTGCCAGCAGTTTGCCGGGACAGATCACAGATACGCAGTATTTT. It encodes CASSLPGQITDTQYF.

J is TRBJ1-3 and V is TRBV2; no clear D. CDR1 is SNHLY and CDR2 is FYNNEI in the germline V gene. V dropped 6 bases and J dropped 4 bases, with 7 bases sitting between them. The CDR3 runs 12 residues. The CDR3: CASRVQGNTIYF. CDR3 nucleotide sequence: TGTGCCAGCAGGGTTCAGGGAAACACCATATATTTT. Complete variable domain (other parts from reference TRBV2 and TRBJ1-3): EPEVTQTPSHQVTQMGQEVILRCVPISNHLYFYWYRQILGQKVEFLVSFYNNEISEKSEIFDDQFSVERPDGSNFTLKIRSTKLEDSAMYFCASRVQGNTIYFGEGSWLTVV.

The chain links TRBV4-3 to TRBJ2-3; possibly TRBD1 for D (5 bases). The germline V and J ends were trimmed by 1 base and 4 bases, with 12 bases remaining between them. CDR3 length: 15 residues. CDR1 and CDR2 from the germline V gene are LGHNA and YSLEER. Written as DNA, the CDR3 is TGCGCCAGCAGCCAAGTAGTAGGGGTCCCAGATACGCAGTATTTT. Translating it yields CASSQVVGVPDTQYF.

J is TRBJ1-1 and V is TRBV4-1; TRBD1 aligns across 8 bases. V shed 0 bases and J 1 base; nucleotides not matched to a gene: 19. This CDR3 is 21 amino acids long. CDR1 is MGHRA and CDR2 is YSYEKL in the germline V gene. In nucleotides, the CDR3 is TGCGCCAGCAGCCAAGATCTTATATCCCAGGGGGCGACCGCGTGGAACACTGAAGCTTTCTTT. This encodes CASSQDLISQGATAWNTEAFF.

The J gene is TRBJ1-6, the V gene TRBV6-2 or TRBV6-3, with D uncertain. Trimming removed 5 bases from V and 0 bases from J, with 5 bases in between. Germline assignment: CDR1 MNHEY and CDR2 SVGEGT. CDR3 length equals 14 residues. The CDR3 nucleotides read TGTGCCAGCAGTGGCATCTCCTATAATTCACCCCTCCACTTT. Protein sequence: CASSGISYNSPLHF.

This clone occurred a few times. At one of its ends the junction is not consistent with the germline gene, which may arise from a read error. The V gene is TRBV13, the J gene TRBJ2-1; D remains unclear. Looked up from germline, CDR1 is PRHDT and CDR2 is FYEKMQ (reference sequence). This CDR3 contains 16 residues. CDR3 residues: CASSVGERSFYNEQFF. The CDR3 DNA reads as TGTGCCAGCAGCGTAGGAGAGAGGAGTTTCTACAATGAGCAGTTCTTC.

The rearrangement links TRBV27 to TRBJ2-6, with 7 bases that match TRBD1. V lost 5 bases and J lost 4; bases outside the gene matches: 17. Looked up from germline, CDR1 is MNHEY and CDR2 is SMNVEV (reference sequence). The CDR3 covers 19 residues. CDR3 region: CASSQIVTGVHAGANVLTF. The DNA of the CDR3 is TGTGCCAGCAGTCAAATCGTAACAGGGGTGCATGCGGGGGCCAACGTCCTGACTTTC.

The chain has TRBV5-1 and TRBJ2-5; 9 positions match TRBD2. The germline CDR1 and CDR2 sequences are SGHRS and YFSETQ. CDR3 size: 16 residues. J was trimmed by 1 base and V by 0 bases; bases with no gene match: 4. CDR3 DNA: TGCGCCAGCAGCTTGGGTGGACTAGCGAGCCAAGAGACCCAGTACTTC. Translation gives CASSLGGLASQETQYF.

CDR3 sequence: CASSVDLNTEAFF. The CDR3 DNA follows: TGTGCCAGCAGCGTAGACTTGAACACTGAAGCTTTCTTT. The V gene is TRBV7-6, the J gene TRBJ1-1; D is unclear. This CDR3 region has 13 residues. Trimming stripped 5 bases from V and 0 bases from J, with 7 bases between. Germline CDR1 and CDR2: SGHVS and FNYEAQ.

The J gene is TRBJ2-6, the V gene TRBV18; 7 bases line up with TRBD1. CDR3 length: 17 residues. CDR1 KGHSH and CDR2 LQKENI come from the germline V gene. The J segment lost 0 bases and the V segment lost 3 bases, leaving 5 bases of the junction unmatched. The CDR3 protein is CASSPQGEFSGANVLTF. The CDR3 coding sequence is TGTGCCAGCTCACCTCAGGGGGAGTTCTCTGGGGCCAACGTCCTGACTTTC.

This chain links TRBV27 with TRBJ1-2; tentative D call: TRBD1 (6 bases). V was clipped by 2 bases and J by 8 bases, with 12 bases between them. The CDR3 sequence is 13 residues long. Germline lookup yields CDR1 MNHEY and CDR2 SMNVEV (reference sequence). The CDR3 sequence is CASSLKYREGYTF. CDR3 nucleotide sequence: TGTGCCAGCAGTTTAAAATACAGGGAGGGCTACACCTTC.

The chain joins TRBV6-5 to TRBJ2-7, with D unresolved. V was shortened by 6 bases and J by 6 bases, with 9 bases between the two germline ends. From germline, CDR1 is MNHEY and CDR2 SVGAGI. The CDR3 totals 11 residues. DNA of the CDR3: TGTGCCAGCAGAACGTCGGGCGAGCAGTACTTC. Translated: CASRTSGEQYF.

This chain links TRBV19 with TRBJ2-1; TRBD2 might be the D (6 bases). Trimming removed 7 bases from V and 5 bases from J, with 12 bases in between. The germline CDR1 and CDR2 sequences are LNHDA and SQIVND (reference sequence). CDR3 length equals 13 residues. This CDR3 is CASIGLPHNEQFF. For the CDR3, the DNA is TGTGCCAGTATCGGACTACCCCACAATGAGCAGTTCTTC.

The chain joins TRBV7-3 to TRBJ2-5; maybe TRBD1 (5 bases). The germline V gene encodes CDR1 SGHTA and CDR2 FQGTGA. This CDR3 is 13 amino acids long. Trimming left V 5 bases short and J 4 bases short, with 11 bases between. CDR3 nucleotide sequence: TGTGCCAGCAGCCGCAGGGAAACAGAGACCCAGTACTTC. As protein: CASSRRETETQYF.

The chain joins TRBV6-5 to TRBJ2-7; TRBD2 aligns across 7 bases. Germline-derived CDR1 and CDR2 are MNHEY and SVGAGI. V shed 2 bases, J shed 2 bases, and the junction held 6 bases outside the gene matches. The CDR3 spans 15 residues. CDR3 protein: CASSYEIAGAYEQYF. In DNA, the CDR3 is TGTGCCAGCAGTTACGAAATAGCGGGTGCCTACGAGCAGTACTTC.

The rearrangement joins TRBV27 to TRBJ2-7, with 11 bases matching TRBD1. The CDR3 spans 15 residues. V lost 6 bases, J lost 1 base, and 5 bases stayed unmatched. Germline CDR1 is MNHEY and CDR2 is SMNVEV (reference sequence). The DNA of the CDR3 is TGTGCCAGCAGCCACGGGACAGGGGGTTCCTACGAGCAGTACTTC. Its protein is CASSHGTGGSYEQYF.

V gene TRBV7-2 combines with J gene TRBJ2-1, with 10 bases aligning to TRBD1. CDR3 length: 14 residues. CDR1 and CDR2 (germline): SGHTA, FQGNSA. V lost 5 bases and J lost 8; bases outside the gene matches: 6. The CDR3 is CASSKDRGRDEQFF. The CDR3 DNA follows: TGTGCCAGCAGCAAGGACAGGGGGAGGGATGAGCAGTTCTTC.

The chain is built from TRBV7-8 and TRBJ2-3, with 8 bases fitting TRBD2. This CDR3 has 14 residues. V dropped 10 bases and J dropped 1; count of bases not matched to a gene: 7. Germline lookup yields CDR1 SGHVS and CDR2 FQNEAQ. This CDR3 is CAIGRVSRTDTQYF. Here the CDR3 DNA reads TGTGCCATCGGGAGGGTTAGCCGCACAGATACGCAGTATTTT.

V is TRBV27 and J is TRBJ2-1; 14 bases are shared with TRBD2. The CDR3 spans 18 residues. Per germline, CDR1 MNHEY and CDR2 SMNVEV (reference sequence). V lost 5 bases to trimming and J lost 7 bases; unmatched junction nucleotides: 13. CDR3 DNA sequence: TGTGCCAGCAGTCACCCTTACCGACTAGCGGGAGGGCGTAATGAGCAGTTCTTC. Protein sequence: CASSHPYRLAGGRNEQFF.

This clone was observed a few times. The V call is TRBV18, the J call TRBJ2-7; tentative D call: TRBD1 (6 bases). Germline V gene lookup returns CDR1 KGHSH and CDR2 LQKENI. This CDR3 is built from 13 residues. Trimming cost V 2 bases and J 3 bases, with 8 bases left between them. The CDR3 spells CASSPGGNYEQYF. CDR3 DNA sequence: TGTGCCAGCTCACCAGGGGGCAACTACGAGCAGTACTTC. The entire variable domain, with the rest obtained from reference TRBV18 and TRBJ2-7, is as follows: NAGVMQNPRHLVRRRGQEARLRCSPMKGHSHVYWYRQLPEEGLKFMVYLQKENIIDESGMPKERFSAEFPKEGPSILRIQQVVRGDSAAYFCASSPGGNYEQYFGPGTRLTVT.